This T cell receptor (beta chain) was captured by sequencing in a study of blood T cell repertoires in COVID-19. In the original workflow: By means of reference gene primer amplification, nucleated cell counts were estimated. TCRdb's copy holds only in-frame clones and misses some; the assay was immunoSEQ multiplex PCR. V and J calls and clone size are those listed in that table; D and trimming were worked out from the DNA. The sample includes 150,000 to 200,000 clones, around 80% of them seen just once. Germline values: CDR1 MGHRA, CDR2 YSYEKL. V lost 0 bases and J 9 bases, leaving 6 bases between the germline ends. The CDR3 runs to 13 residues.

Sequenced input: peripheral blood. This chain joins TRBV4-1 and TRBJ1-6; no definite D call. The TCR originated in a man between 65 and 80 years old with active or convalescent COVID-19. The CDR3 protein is CASSQEGGSPLHF. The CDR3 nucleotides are TGCGCCAGCAGCCAAGAGGGAGGTTCACCCCTCCACTTT.